A selection of T cell receptor beta chains follows, all from one sample in a study of human T cells and chemical hapten exposure. TCRdb used MiXCR to reprocess the RACE reads, holding one entry per CDR3 protein. This sample has about 340,000 distinct CDR3 sequences, with under 9% found just once. Sample: whole blood, taken in connection with sensitization to the hapten diphenylcyclopropenone (DPC). The receptors here all came from a woman aged 18 to 35 with alopecia areata. Some clones in this sample may be carry-over from other donors' samples. Each CDR3 is given with its conserved first and last residue. The order of the fields is clone size, D gene, V gene, J gene, CDR3 protein, CDR3 DNA. D genes are given only for firm matches. Not all rows give a size; the values are once, few, many and, for expanded clones, a class.

many	.	TRBV9	TRBJ1-1	CASSVVPNGNRPPEAFF	TGTGCCAGCAGCGTAGTCCCCAACGGTAACCGACCTCCTGAAGCTTTCTTT
.	.	TRBV27	TRBJ2-1	CASSASGAPNNEQFF	TGTGCCAGCAGTGCCTCCGGGGCTCCCAACAATGAGCAGTTCTTC
few	TRBD1	TRBV6-1	TRBJ2-1	CASSTGTAYNEQFF	TGTGCCAGCAGTACCGGGACAGCCTACAATGAGCAGTTCTTC
many	.	TRBV10-3	TRBJ2-1	CAISDSRGPGFNEQFF	TGTGCCATCAGTGACTCGCGGGGGCCAGGTTTCAATGAGCAGTTCTTC
many	.	TRBV7-2	TRBJ2-5	CASSPGLGSGQETQYF	TGTGCCAGCAGCCCTGGGTTAGGGTCCGGCCAAGAGACCCAGTACTTC
many	.	TRBV4-1	TRBJ1-6	CASSQQMVWGQSGSPLHF	TGCGCCAGCAGCCAGCAGATGGTGTGGGGGCAATCGGGTTCACCCCTCCACTTT
.	TRBD1	TRBV6-5	TRBJ2-3	CASSQTGGANTQYF	TGTGCCAGCAGCCAGACAGGGGGCGCGAATACGCAGTATTTT
few	.	TRBV9	TRBJ1-2	CASSGSDTKINGYTF	TGTGCCAGCAGCGGTTCGGACACGAAGATTAATGGCTACACCTTC
few	.	TRBV28	TRBJ2-7	CASSRDQHISYEQYF	TGTGCCAGCAGTCGAGATCAGCATATTAGCTACGAGCAGTACTTC
few	TRBD2	TRBV9	TRBJ2-5	CASSTLAGTQETQYF	TGTGCCAGCAGCACCTTAGCGGGGACCCAAGAGACCCAGTACTTC
many	.	TRBV21-1	TRBJ2-7	CASSKALRTQDAYEQYF	TGTGCCAGCAGCAAAGCGCTGCGGACCCAGGATGCCTACGAGCAGTACTTC
few	.	TRBV25-1	TRBJ1-2	CASSVGNGYTF	TGTGCCAGCAGTGTAGGAAATGGCTACACCTTC
few	.	TRBV12-3/TRBV12-4	TRBJ2-4	CASSLGYREGNIQYF	TGTGCCAGCAGTTTAGGATACAGGGAAGGGAACATTCAGTACTTC
.	TRBD1	TRBV4-1	TRBJ1-6	CASTMGQGNSPLHF	TGCGCCAGCACGATGGGACAGGGAAATTCACCCCTCCACTTT
.	.	TRBV7-9	TRBJ1-3	CASSPTARSSGNTIYF	TGTGCCAGCAGCCCCACGGCCAGGAGCTCTGGAAACACCATATATTTT
.	TRBD1	TRBV20-1	TRBJ2-7	CRHTGTGDGEQYF	TGCAGGCATACCGGGACAGGGGACGGGGAGCAGTACTTC
.	TRBD2	TRBV11-2	TRBJ2-4	CASSSRPGLAGNLAKNIQYF	TGTGCCAGCAGCTCTAGACCGGGACTAGCGGGGAACCTAGCCAAAAACATTCAGTACTTC
many	.	TRBV28	TRBJ2-7	CASSSTGLGDYEQYF	TGTGCCAGCAGTTCCACAGGGTTGGGCGACTACGAGCAGTACTTC
.	TRBD1	TRBV3-1	TRBJ1-2	CASSPQDRNYGYTF	TGTGCCAGCAGCCCCCAGGACAGGAACTATGGCTACACCTTC
many	.	TRBV6-5	TRBJ1-3	CASSPLAGSGNTIYF	TGTGCCAGCAGCCCACTGGCAGGCTCTGGAAACACCATATATTTT
.	.	TRBV5-1	TRBJ2-3	CASSLVGGPGTDTQYF	TGCGCCAGCAGCTTGGTCGGGGGGCCAGGCACAGATACGCAGTATTTT
few	TRBD1	TRBV6-5	TRBJ1-4	CASSSPGQVNEKLFF	TGTGCCAGCAGTTCCCCGGGACAGGTTAATGAAAAACTGTTTTTT
many	.	TRBV5-5	TRBJ2-3	CASSSPGTSSTDTQYF	TGTGCCAGCAGCTCTCCTGGTACGTCAAGCACAGATACGCAGTATTTT
.	.	TRBV7-2	TRBJ2-5	CASSLGTVEETQYF	TGTGCCAGCAGCTTAGGGACAGTGGAAGAGACCCAGTACTTC
few	TRBD1	TRBV29-1	TRBJ2-2	CSARTGTGDTGELFF	TGCAGCGCGAGAACCGGGACAGGGGACACCGGGGAGCTGTTTTTT
few	TRBD1	TRBV27	TRBJ1-5	CASSSGTGGLGQPQHF	TGTGCCAGCAGTTCCGGGACAGGGGGCTTGGGTCAGCCCCAGCATTTT
many	.	TRBV2	TRBJ2-4	CASRRVKNIQYF	TGTGCCAGCAGGAGGGTCAAAAACATTCAGTACTTC
.	.	TRBV4-3	TRBJ2-7	CASSQGETGWRGEQYF	TGCGCCAGCAGCCAAGGCGAGACGGGTTGGCGCGGCGAGCAGTACTTC
few	.	TRBV3-1	TRBJ2-3	CASSQPTRTDTQYF	TGTGCCAGCAGCCAACCCACTAGAACAGATACGCAGTATTTT
few	.	TRBV20-1	TRBJ2-1	CSARDQEGSSYNEQFF	TGCAGTGCTAGAGATCAAGAGGGGAGCTCCTACAATGAGCAGTTCTTC
.	.	TRBV28	TRBJ2-7	CASSIQGLAGYEQYF	TGTGCCAGCAGCATACAGGGATTAGCCGGCTACGAGCAGTACTTC
many	.	TRBV15	TRBJ1-3	CATSRDRGDHTIYF	TGTGCCACCAGCAGAGATCGCGGGGATCACACCATATATTTT
few	.	TRBV6-1	TRBJ1-6	CASSETGTYNSPLHF	TGTGCCAGCAGTGAAACAGGGACATATAATTCACCCCTCCACTTT
many	TRBD2	TRBV6-5	TRBJ2-7	CASSYAGLGTYEQYF	TGTGCCAGCAGTTACGCGGGACTAGGAACCTACGAGCAGTACTTC
.	TRBD1	TRBV27	TRBJ1-4	CASSTPTGGFWELFF	TGTGCCAGCAGTACCCCGACAGGGGGGTTTTGGGAACTGTTTTTT
.	.	TRBV29-1	TRBJ2-7	CSVGGGAYEQYF	TGCAGCGTTGGCGGCGGAGCCTACGAGCAGTACTTC
.	.	TRBV11-1	TRBJ1-1	CASSLRRVKGTEAFF	TGTGCCAGCAGCTTGAGGAGAGTTAAGGGCACTGAAGCTTTCTTT
few	.	TRBV6-2/TRBV6-3	TRBJ2-6	CASRSGASGANVLTF	TGTGCCAGCAGATCCGGAGCCTCTGGGGCCAACGTCCTGACTTTC
many	.	TRBV12-3/TRBV12-4	TRBJ2-5	CASSTDTGSNQETQYF	TGTGCCAGCAGCACCGATACAGGGTCGAACCAAGAGACCCAGTACTTC
many	.	TRBV7-9	TRBJ2-6	CASSLRVALEANVLTF	TGTGCCAGCAGCTTGAGGGTCGCTCTTGAGGCCAACGTCCTGACTTTC